One sample yielded the 27 T cell receptor beta chains listed below, sequenced in a study of identical twins. TCRdb reanalysed the 5' RACE reads using MiXCR and keeps one entry per CDR3 protein. The sample holds about 500,000 distinct CDR3 sequences; about 13% are singletons and the top ten take 0.8% to 1%. These data were also filed under a second study, of yellow fever vaccine responses in identical twins.

The sequencing input was CD4+ T cells sorted from blood. These receptors came from a woman under 30 in good health.

Of note for this clonotype: A much larger clone sits a single nucleotide away, making a read error possible. The gene calls are TRBV12-3 or TRBV12-4 and TRBJ1-4; a possible D gene is TRBD1 (6 bases). Trimming left V 6 bases short and J 5 bases short, with 13 bases between. The CDR3 sequence is 14 residues long. CDR3 sequence (DNA): TGTGCCAGCAGCCCGGACAGCACAAATGAAAAACTGTTTTTT. This gives the protein CASSPDSTNEKLFF.

This clonotype has more than one count but fewer than ten. The V and J genes are TRBV29-1 and TRBJ2-5; D gene ambiguous. Germline CDR1 SQVTM, CDR2 ANQGSEA. V lost 6 bases to trimming and J lost 5 bases, with 16 bases between them. There are 13 residues in the CDR3. The DNA for the CDR3 is TGCAGCGTCCAACCCAGGTTCAAGGAGACCCAGTACTTC. This sequence encodes CSVQPRFKETQYF.

This clonotype showed up many times. The chain combines TRBV14 with TRBJ2-3; no reliable D call. The ends were cut back, 5 bases at V and 0 bases at J, with 9 bases in the middle. The germline gives CDR1 SGHDN, CDR2 FVKESK. This CDR3 is 14 amino acids long. The chain's CDR3 is CASSLTLSTDTQYF. In DNA, the CDR3 is TGTGCCAGCAGCTTGACTCTTAGCACAGATACGCAGTATTTT. The complete variable domain, with remaining parts taken from reference TRBV14 and TRBJ2-3, reads EAGVTQFPSHSVIEKGQTVTLRCDPISGHDNLYWYRRVMGKEIKFLLHFVKESKQDESGMPNNRFLAERTGGTYSTLKVQPAELEDSGVYFCASSLTLSTDTQYFGPGTRLTVL.

This rearrangement joins TRBV6-1 to TRBJ2-5; 11 bases are a match to TRBD2. The CDR3 is 15 amino acids. Germline CDR1 MNHNS, CDR2 SASEGT. The V and J ends lost 4 bases and 3 bases, in that order; junction bases with no gene match: 4. CDR3 DNA sequence: TGTGCCAGCAGTGGTCAGACTAGCGGGAAAGAGACCCAGTACTTC. This gives the protein CASSGQTSGKETQYF.

About this clonotype itself: This may come from a read error, since a much larger clone is one base off. The genes are TRBV12-3 or TRBV12-4 and TRBJ2-3, with 7 positions matching TRBD2. The trim removed 9 bases at V and 2 bases at J, leaving 5 bases unmatched. The CDR3 runs 13 residues. The CDR3 loop is CARRGDYTDTQYF. The CDR3 DNA follows: TGTGCCAGGAGAGGGGACTACACAGATACGCAGTATTTT.

This chain uses TRBV12-5 with TRBJ2-5; 8 positions agree with TRBD1. CDR1 and CDR2 from the germline V gene are LGHNT and FRNRAP. The CDR3 spans 14 residues. Trimming at V came to 3 bases and at J to 2 bases, leaving 2 bases not matched to a gene. CDR3 DNA: TGTGCTAGTGGTTTCGACAGGGGTCAAGAGACCCAGTACTTC. It specifies CASGFDRGQETQYF.

This clonotype was counted at least ten times. This sequence joins TRBV7-2 and TRBJ2-1, with 9 bases fitting TRBD2. V was pared by 3 bases and J by 6 bases, with 9 bases of the junction left unmatched. The CDR3 contains 16 residues. Looked up from germline, CDR1 is SGHTA and CDR2 is FQGNSA. CDR3 amino acids: CASSLGLAGVRNEQFF. The CDR3 DNA reads as TGTGCCAGCAGCTTGGGATTAGCGGGAGTTCGCAATGAGCAGTTCTTC.

The chain carries TRBV29-1 and TRBJ2-7, with 7 bases matching TRBD2. Trimming took 5 bases from V and 4 from J; bases not matched to a gene: 8. CDR1 is SQVTM, CDR2 ANQGSEA, per germline. The CDR3 loop spans 13 amino acids. The CDR3 protein is CSVHGGIGYEQYF. CDR3 DNA sequence: TGCAGCGTTCACGGGGGGATCGGATACGAGCAGTACTTC.

The V gene is TRBV20-1, the J gene TRBJ1-2, with TRBD1 as a possible D gene (6 bases). The germline V gene has CDR1 DFQATT and CDR2 SNEGSKA (reference sequence). CDR3 length: 12 amino acids. Trimming took 5 bases from V and 8 from J, leaving 15 bases between them. The CDR3 sequence: CSAPAGVRGYTF. In DNA form, the CDR3 reads TGCAGTGCTCCAGCAGGGGTTCGAGGCTACACCTTC.

The rearrangement uses TRBV7-2 and TRBJ2-7, with 7 nucleotides matching TRBD2. CDR3 length: 12 residues. Germline V gene data show CDR1 as SGHTA and CDR2 as FQGNSA. V shed 5 bases, J shed 7 bases, and the junction held 5 bases outside the gene matches. CDR3: CASSQRGGEQYF. CDR3 bases: TGTGCCAGCAGCCAGCGGGGCGGGGAGCAGTACTTC. The whole variable domain, remainder taken from reference TRBV7-2 and TRBJ2-7, is GAGVSQSPSNKVTEKGKDVELRCDPISGHTALYWYRQSLGQGLEFLIYFQGNSAPDKSGLPSDRFSAERTGGSVSTLTIQRTQQEDSAVYLCASSQRGGEQYFGPGTRLTVT.

The V call is TRBV5-1, the J call TRBJ2-7; 8 positions agree with TRBD2. V shed 4 bases, J shed 5 bases, and the junction held 11 bases outside the gene matches. Germline-derived CDR1 and CDR2 are SGHRS and YFSETQ. The CDR3 is made up of 15 amino acids. The CDR3 here is CASSPGGVTGNEQYF. The CDR3 coding sequence is TGCGCCAGCAGCCCGGGGGGGGTAACAGGGAACGAGCAGTACTTC.

At least ten counts were recorded for this clonotype. J is TRBJ1-2 and V is TRBV29-1, with a weak D call TRBD1 (6 bases). The CDR3 runs to 14 residues. Trimming removed 7 bases at V and 6 bases at J, with 21 bases between. Germline assignment: CDR1 SQVTM and CDR2 ANQGSEA. The CDR3 DNA follows: TGCAGCGGTGGTGAGGGGGGCGCAGTCCATGGCTACACCTTC. As protein: CSGGEGGAVHGYTF.

The J gene is TRBJ2-5, the V gene TRBV11-2, with D hard to call. The CDR3 is 13 amino acids. In germline, CDR1 is SGHAT, CDR2 FQNNGV. Trimming stripped 3 bases from V and 5 bases from J, with 10 bases between. CDR3 residues: CASSFPVGETQYF. The CDR3 DNA sequence: TGTGCCAGCAGCTTCCCAGTTGGGGAGACCCAGTACTTC.

V is TRBV20-1 and J is TRBJ2-6; D gene uncertain. Per germline, CDR1 DFQATT and CDR2 SNEGSKA (reference sequence). This CDR3 has 14 residues. V lost 4 bases and J 3 bases, leaving 10 bases between the germline ends. CDR3: CSAMSVLGANVLTF. CDR3 coding DNA: TGCAGTGCTATGAGCGTGCTTGGGGCCAACGTCCTGACTTTC.

The V gene is TRBV20-1, the J gene TRBJ2-5, with 9 positions matching TRBD1. Germline CDR1 and CDR2: DFQATT and SNEGSKA (reference sequence). Germline trimming cut 2 bases from V and 7 bases from J; bases unmatched to any gene: 8. There are 14 residues in the CDR3. CDR3 sequence: CSARNDRGFVTQYF. In nucleotides, the CDR3 is TGCAGTGCTAGAAACGACAGGGGGTTTGTGACCCAGTACTTC.

The V gene is TRBV5-1, the J gene TRBJ1-6; 10 nucleotides match TRBD1. CDR3 size: 15 residues. V shed 4 bases, J shed 7 bases, and the junction held 5 bases outside the gene matches. CDR1 is SGHRS and CDR2 is YFSETQ in the germline V gene. The CDR3 sequence is CASSGQGVKNSPLHF. The CDR3 DNA reads TGCGCCAGCAGCGGACAGGGGGTAAAAAATTCACCCCTCCACTTT. The full variable domain, completed using reference TRBV5-1 and TRBJ1-6, is KAGVTQTPRYLIKTRGQQVTLSCSPISGHRSVSWYQQTPGQGLQFLFEYFSETQRNKGNFPGRFSGRQFSNSRSEMNVSTLELGDSALYLCASSGQGVKNSPLHFGNGTRLTVT.

A few counts support this clonotype. This CDR3 reads CASSLVGGVADTQYF. The CDR3 DNA sequence: TGTGCCAGCAGCTTAGTAGGCGGAGTAGCAGATACGCAGTATTTT. The chain combines TRBV11-2 with TRBJ2-3, with unresolved D. Germline CDR1 reads SGHAT; CDR2 reads FQNNGV. V gave up 1 base and J gave up 4 bases, with 12 bases separating them. CDR3 length: 15 amino acids.

V is TRBV10-3 and J is TRBJ2-6, with 8 bases identical to TRBD1. Germline V lookup: CDR1 ENHRY, CDR2 SYGVKD. The CDR3 is 18 amino acids. With V trimmed by 0 bases and J by 1 base, 5 bases remained unmatched. As DNA, the CDR3 is TGTGCCATCAGTGAGTCTAGGACAGGGTTATCTGGGGCCAACGTCCTGACTTTC. This gives the protein CAISESRTGLSGANVLTF.

This clonotype was observed a few times. CDR3 region: CASKIQGLGTEAFF. CDR3 bases: TGTGCCAGCAAGATACAGGGGCTGGGGACTGAAGCTTTCTTT. The chain has TRBV6-1 and TRBJ1-1, with TRBD1 identical over 7 bases. Per the germline V gene, CDR1 is MNHNS and CDR2 is SASEGT. This CDR3 has 14 amino acids. The V segment lost 7 bases and the J segment 5 bases; nucleotides outside the gene matches: 10.

This clonotype was found many times. The V gene is TRBV7-3, the J gene TRBJ2-3; 8 nucleotides match TRBD1. V shed 6 bases, J shed 4 bases, and the junction held 9 bases outside the gene matches. CDR1 is SGHTA and CDR2 is FQGTGA in the germline V gene. The CDR3 loop spans 15 amino acids. The CDR3 DNA reads TGTGCCAGCAGTTCCCGACAGGGGTGGGCAGATACGCAGTATTTT. Translated, it gives CASSSRQGWADTQYF.

As DNA, the CDR3 is TGTGCCAGCCAATACCCGGGGTCCCTACTCTATGGCTACACCTTC. This codes for CASQYPGSLLYGYTF. The rearrangement uses TRBV28 and TRBJ1-2; D remains ambiguous. The CDR3 is made up of 15 amino acids. CDR1 is MDHEN and CDR2 is SYDVKM in the germline V gene. Trimming removed 8 bases at V and 4 bases at J, with 20 bases between.

Many counts were recorded for this clonotype. The CDR3 sequence is CASSFSSYEQYF. CDR3 sequence (DNA): TGTGCCAGCAGCTTCAGCTCCTACGAGCAGTACTTC. The J gene is TRBJ2-7, the V gene TRBV7-2; D uncertain. CDR1 and CDR2 (germline): SGHTA, FQGNSA. The germline V and J ends were trimmed by 3 bases and 0 bases, with 3 bases remaining between them. The CDR3 covers 12 residues.

This clonotype appeared many times. The genes are TRBV12-3 or TRBV12-4 and TRBJ2-2; 10 bases agree with TRBD2. V dropped 7 bases and J dropped 3; count of bases not matched to a gene: 5. CDR3 size: 15 residues. The CDR3 nucleotides read TGTGCCAGCAACCAGCGGGGGGGCGACACCGGGGAGCTGTTTTTT. This gives the protein CASNQRGGDTGELFF.

The table lists this clonotype with many counts. The J gene is TRBJ1-1, the V gene TRBV29-1; D not resolved. The CDR3 contains 13 residues. Germline V gene lookup returns CDR1 SQVTM and CDR2 ANQGSEA. V gave up 3 bases and J gave up 4 bases, with 12 bases separating them. Here the CDR3 reads CSVDAREITEAFF. The CDR3, as DNA: TGCAGCGTTGACGCCCGGGAGATCACTGAAGCTTTCTTT.

This clonotype was seen many times. The rearrangement links TRBV4-3 to TRBJ2-2, with TRBD1 matching 7 bases. CDR1 and CDR2 (germline): LGHNA, YSLEER. The V gene end was trimmed by 4 bases and the J gene end by 5 bases; junction bases not matched to a gene: 4. The CDR3 contains 14 residues. As DNA, the CDR3 is TGCGCCAGCAGCCGGACAGGCGGGACCGGGGAGCTGTTTTTT. Encoded protein: CASSRTGGTGELFF.

Only a few counts were recorded for this clonotype. The chain is built from TRBV28 and TRBJ1-2, with 10 bases identical to TRBD1. Trimming cost V 6 bases and J 2 bases; bases outside gene matches: 3. Germline V gene data show CDR1 as MDHEN and CDR2 as SYDVKM. The CDR3 totals 14 residues. The CDR3 loop reads CASRGQGRNYGYTF. Written as DNA, the CDR3 is TGTGCCAGCAGGGGACAGGGGCGGAACTATGGCTACACCTTC.

This clonotype has at least ten counts. This chain connects TRBV7-9 to TRBJ2-5; tentatively, D is TRBD1 (5 bases). Trimming took 7 bases from V and 4 from J, leaving 13 bases between them. The CDR3 is 13 amino acids. Per the germline V gene, CDR1 is SEHNR and CDR2 is FQNEAQ (reference sequence). The CDR3 spells CASNPSRGETQYF. DNA of the CDR3: TGTGCCAGCAACCCTAGTAGGGGAGAGACCCAGTACTTC.